This T cell receptor beta chain was identified in a study of beta chain features in type 1 diabetes. Across the whole study: Similarity in age, gender and cell yields was seen between patients and healthy donors.

The study reverse transcribed the entire isolated RNA, so it sequenced expressed TCRB transcripts. Sequenced naive, central memory and regulatory T cell samples produced an average of roughly 3.5 million reads. TCRdb's table, derived via immunoSEQ multiplex PCR, lists solely in-frame clones and lacks some. The data hold about 340,000 clones, with less than 10% observed a single time. Looked up from germline, CDR1 is SGHTA and CDR2 is FQGNSA. The CDR3 is 14 residues long. Trimming left V 5 bases short and J 1 base short, with 8 bases between. V usage is TRBV7-2 and J usage is TRBJ2-2; D is unresolved. The sequence derives from a woman younger than 30 in good health. The sequencing input was central memory CD4+ T cells from blood. Here the CDR3 reads CASSPAMNTGELFF. The CDR3 DNA reads TGTGCCAGCAGCCCTGCTATGAACACCGGGGAGCTGTTTTTT.